The sequence of this T cell receptor beta chain was determined in a study of T cells expressing NK-cell markers. Looking at the study overall: Obtained from sorted CD3+CD56+NKG2C+, CD3+CD56+NKG2C- and CD3+CD56-NKG2C+ T cells were the TCR beta repertoires. Findings and caveats of the study: Leadership of the CD3+CD56-NKG2C+ fraction also belonged to these clonotypes in a few donors.

This CDR3 region has 15 residues. TCR beta libraries carry UMIs added by 5'RACE template switching. TCRdb reprocessed the 5' RACE reads and stores each CDR3 protein as one record, lacking DNA. The sample table sets out 350,000 to 400,000 distinct CDR3 sequences. On this clonotype: Its antigen remains unknown.

The sequenced sample consisted of blood T cells: a sorted CD56 or NKG2C T cell subset, CD4+ or CD8+ T cells, or bulk PBMC T cells (not recorded which). The V and J genes are TRBV12-3 or TRBV12-4 and TRBJ2-1; TCRdb's D gene call, TRBD2, goes unchecked for lack of DNA. The receptor was isolated from a woman aged 45-60 years in good health. CDR3: CASTPQGLAGGVQFF.